This passage covers 5 T cell receptor beta chains from one sample sequenced in a study of Graves' ophthalmopathy and Graves' hyperthyroidism. From RNA, the CDR3 regions of TCR beta chains were amplified and sequenced. First-round RT-PCR with HTBI primers preceded a second-round multiplex PCR. TCRdb reprocessed the multiplex PCR reads with MiXCR, giving one entry per CDR3 protein. The sample includes about 220,000 distinct CDR3 sequences, about 22% of them seen just once. What was sequenced was peripheral blood. These receptors originate from a woman aged 45-60 years with Graves' ophthalmopathy.

This clonotype was picked up many times. This chain connects TRBV6-5 to TRBJ1-1, with D hard to call. In germline, CDR1 is MNHEY, CDR2 SVGAGI. The CDR3 is 11 residues long. Trimming left V 0 bases short and J 6 bases short, with 2 bases between. The CDR3 loop is CASSYSSEAFF. The CDR3, as DNA: TGTGCCAGCAGTTACTCGTCTGAAGCTTTCTTT.

There are many counts of this clonotype. This chain uses TRBV15 with TRBJ2-7; 9 bases line up with TRBD2. V shed 5 bases and J 7 bases; nucleotides not matched to a gene: 15. Germline lookup yields CDR1 LNHNV and CDR2 YYDKDF (reference sequence). The CDR3 consists of 16 residues. CDR3 protein: CATSLYRGAGGDEQYF. CDR3 sequence (DNA): TGTGCCACCAGCCTGTACCGAGGAGCGGGAGGAGATGAGCAGTACTTC.

At least ten counts were recorded for this clonotype. This chain links TRBV6-5 with TRBJ1-1, with unresolved D. Looked up from germline, CDR1 is MNHEY and CDR2 is SVGAGI. The CDR3 extends over 15 amino acids. The V end lost 5 bases, the J end lost 5 bases, and 18 bases lay between the germline ends. The CDR3 nucleotides are TGTGCCAGCAGTACCCGGACCACGGTTTATACTGAAGCTTTCTTT. It encodes CASSTRTTVYTEAFF.

This rearrangement joins TRBV6-5 to TRBJ2-7; D perhaps matches TRBD1 (6 bases). The V gene's germline CDR1 is MNHEY and CDR2 SVGAGI. CDR3 length: 15 residues. V was cut by 3 bases and J by 7 bases, with 19 bases left in between. The CDR3 loop reads CASSYGTGRMGEQYF. CDR3 coding DNA: TGTGCCAGCAGTTATGGTACAGGGCGAATGGGTGAGCAGTACTTC.

The rearrangement uses TRBV12-3 or TRBV12-4 and TRBJ2-5; either TRBD1 or TRBD2 may supply D (5 bases each). This CDR3 region has 14 residues. V was shortened by 6 bases and J by 5 bases, with 16 bases between the two germline ends. Written as DNA, the CDR3 is TGTGCCAGCAGACCCGGGACGAGAGGGGAGACCCAGTACTTC. Its translation is CASRPGTRGETQYF.